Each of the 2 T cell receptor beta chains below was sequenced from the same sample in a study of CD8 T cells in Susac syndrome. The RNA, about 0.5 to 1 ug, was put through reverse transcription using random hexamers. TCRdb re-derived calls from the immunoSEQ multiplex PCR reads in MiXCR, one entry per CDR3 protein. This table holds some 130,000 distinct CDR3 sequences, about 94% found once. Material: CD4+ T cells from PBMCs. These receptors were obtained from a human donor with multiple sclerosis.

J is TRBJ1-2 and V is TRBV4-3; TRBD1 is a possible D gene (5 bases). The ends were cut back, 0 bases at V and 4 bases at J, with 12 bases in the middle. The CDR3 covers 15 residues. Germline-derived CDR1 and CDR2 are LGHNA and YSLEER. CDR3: CASSQDGQGLYGYTF. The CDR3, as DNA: TGCGCCAGCAGCCAAGATGGGCAGGGACTCTATGGCTACACCTTC.

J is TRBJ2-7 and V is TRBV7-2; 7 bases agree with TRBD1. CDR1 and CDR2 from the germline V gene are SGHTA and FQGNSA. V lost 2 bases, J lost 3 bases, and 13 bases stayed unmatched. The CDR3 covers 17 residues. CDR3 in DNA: TGTGCCAGCAGCTTATCGGGACAGTCCTCAGGGTACTACGAGCAGTACTTC. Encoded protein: CASSLSGQSSGYYEQYF.